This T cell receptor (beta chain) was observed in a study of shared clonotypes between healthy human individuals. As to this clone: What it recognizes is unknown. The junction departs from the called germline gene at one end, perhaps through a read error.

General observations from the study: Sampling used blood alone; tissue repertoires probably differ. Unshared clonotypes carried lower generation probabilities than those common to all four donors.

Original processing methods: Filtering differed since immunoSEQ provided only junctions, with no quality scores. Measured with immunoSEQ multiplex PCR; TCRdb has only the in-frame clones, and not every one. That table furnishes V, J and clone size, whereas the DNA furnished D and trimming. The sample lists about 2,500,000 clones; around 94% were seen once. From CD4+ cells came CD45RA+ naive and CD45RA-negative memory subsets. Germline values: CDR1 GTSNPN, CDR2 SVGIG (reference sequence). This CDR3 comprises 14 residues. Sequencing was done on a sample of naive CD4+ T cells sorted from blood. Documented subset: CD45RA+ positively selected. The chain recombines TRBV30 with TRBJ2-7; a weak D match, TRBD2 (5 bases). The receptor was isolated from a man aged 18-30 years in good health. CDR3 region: CAWSVGGATYEQHF. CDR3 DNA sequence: TGTGCCTGGAGTGTTGGAGGTGCCACCTACGAGCAGCACTTC.